Shown below are 8 T cell receptor beta chains from a single sample sequenced in a study of CD8 T cells in Susac syndrome (dated by TCRdb to about 2019). Receptors were amplified or captured by the immunoSEQ multiplex PCR assay. RNA was extracted using the RNeasy kit, and about 0.5 to 1 ug of the RNA was reverse transcribed with random hexamers. The public reads were quality trimmed at Q25 with fastp and then assembled into clones with MiXCR by TCRdb, keeping productive beta chains. When rows share a CDR3 protein, they turn into one entry using the most common DNA and genes. This sample is represented by more than 200,000 distinct CDR3 sequences; around 93% of them were singletons. The top ten clonotypes cover around 0.067% of the sample. Sequenced material: CD4+ T cells from PBMCs. The receptors stem from a human donor with multiple sclerosis.

This clonotype has only one observation. The chain couples TRBV6-6 to TRBJ2-7; D might be TRBD1 (5 bases). In germline, CDR1 is MNHNY, CDR2 SVGAGI (reference sequence). V was pared by 6 bases and J by 4 bases, with 10 bases between. The CDR3 length is 12 residues. Written as DNA, the CDR3 is TGTGCCAGCAGCCCAGGGATATACGAGCAGTACGTC. Translated, it gives CASSPGIYEQYV.

This clonotype was recorded only once. The rearrangement joins TRBV18 to TRBJ1-1; a weak D match, TRBD1 (5 bases). Germline V gene sequence: CDR1 KGHSH, CDR2 LQKENI. V lost 3 bases and J lost 1, with 12 bases in between. This CDR3 is built from 15 residues. The CDR3 bases are TGTGCCAGCTCACCCGACAGCTACGGGAACACTGAAGCTTTCTTT. It codes for CASSPDSYGNTEAFF. Drawing the rest from reference TRBV18 and TRBJ1-1, the complete variable domain is NAGVMQNPRHLVRRRGQEARLRCSPMKGHSHVYWYRQLPEEGLKFMVYLQKENIIDESGMPKERFSAEFPKEGPSILRIQQVVRGDSAAYFCASSPDSYGNTEAFFGQGTRLTVV.

This clonotype was seen once. This chain joins TRBV29-1 and TRBJ1-1; perhaps TRBD1 as D (5 bases). Germline V gene lookup returns CDR1 SQVTM and CDR2 ANQGSEA. CDR3 length equals 13 residues. Trimming removed 7 bases at V and 1 base at J, with 13 bases between. The CDR3 DNA sequence: TGCAGCGGTGCCCTCGGGGGGAACACTGAAGCTTTCTTT. Encoded protein: CSGALGGNTEAFF.

The CDR3 spells CASSLSAGVAGELFF. CDR3 coding DNA: TGTGCCAGCAGCTTATCCGCGGGGGTGGCCGGGGAGCTGTTTTTT. This chain connects TRBV7-8 to TRBJ2-2; 7 bases map to TRBD2. V gave up 2 bases and J gave up 6 bases; unmatched junction bases: 6. This CDR3 has 15 residues. Germline-derived CDR1 and CDR2 are SGHVS and FQNEAQ.

V is TRBV20-1 and J is TRBJ2-7; 8 nucleotides align to TRBD2. V lost 1 base, J lost 5 bases, and 7 bases stayed unmatched. The CDR3 covers 14 residues. Germline CDR1 is DFQATT and CDR2 is SNEGSKA (reference sequence). CDR3 coding DNA: TGCAGTGCTAGAGTGGCCGGGGGGGCCAACGAGCAGTACTTC. Protein product: CSARVAGGANEQYF.

V and J are TRBV5-6 and TRBJ1-1; D unclear. Trimming took off 4 bases at V and 0 bases at J, with 10 bases between the two ends. The CDR3 covers 14 residues. Germline V CDR1 and CDR2: SGHDT, YYEEEE. CDR3 region: CASSPGNLNTEAFF. As DNA, the CDR3 is TGTGCCAGCAGCCCCGGGAACTTGAACACTGAAGCTTTCTTT.

The J gene is TRBJ1-2, the V gene TRBV5-8, with no clear D. This CDR3 has 15 amino acids. The V gene's germline CDR1 is SGHTS and CDR2 YDEGEE. The V gene lost 4 bases and the J gene lost 0 bases, with 13 bases spanning the gap. This CDR3 is CASSLGIRANYGYTF. CDR3 bases: TGTGCCAGCAGCCTGGGGATTAGGGCTAACTATGGCTACACCTTC.

The genes are TRBV7-2 and TRBJ1-1, with a weak D call TRBD1 (5 bases). Germline loops: CDR1 SGHTA, CDR2 FQGNSA. Trimming pared 5 bases from V and 0 bases from J, leaving 13 bases between. The CDR3 totals 15 residues. CDR3 sequence: CASSPTGGMNTEAFF. The DNA of the CDR3 is TGTGCCAGCAGCCCCACGGGGGGGATGAACACTGAAGCTTTCTTT.